These 3 T cell receptor beta chains share one sample of origin, sequenced in a study of beta chain features in type 1 diabetes. The study reverse transcribed the entire isolated RNA, so it sequenced expressed TCRB transcripts. Sequencing used immunoSEQ multiplex PCR; TCRdb keeps in-frame clones, though not all of them. The table includes hundreds of thousands of clones, roughly 31% detected once. The sequencing input was naive CD4+ T cells from blood. The source is a man younger than 35 in good health.

CDR3 protein: CAWTPRGEAPQHF. The CDR3, as DNA: TGTGCCTGGACCCCTCGAGGGGAAGCGCCCCAGCATTTT. The J gene is TRBJ1-5, the V gene TRBV30; a weak D match, TRBD1 (5 bases). The germline V gene encodes CDR1 GTSNPN and CDR2 SVGIG (reference sequence). V was trimmed by 4 bases and J by 9 bases, leaving 16 bases between them. The CDR3 contains 13 residues. Based on the CDR3 plus reference TRBV30 and TRBJ1-5, the full variable domain is SQTIHQWPATLVQPVGSPLSLECTVEGTSNPNLYWYRQAAGRGLQLLFYSVGIGQISSEVPQNLSASRPQDRQFILSSKKLLLSDSGFYLCAWTPRGEAPQHFGDGTRLSIL.

The chain employs TRBV18 and TRBJ1-1; TRBD1 matches 10 bases. Trimming removed 4 bases from V and 5 bases from J; junction bases left unmatched: 10. Germline CDR1 KGHSH, CDR2 LQKENI. This CDR3 has 16 amino acids. This CDR3 reads CASSLSLRDRGTEAFF. CDR3 DNA sequence: TGTGCCAGCTCACTCTCACTCCGGGACAGGGGAACTGAAGCTTTCTTT.

V usage is TRBV4-2 and J usage is TRBJ1-3; a possible D gene is TRBD1 (6 bases). Trimming took off 0 bases at V and 1 base at J, with 7 bases between the two ends. The CDR3 has 15 amino acids. The germline V gene encodes CDR1 LGHNA and CDR2 YNFKEQ. As DNA, the CDR3 is TGTGCCAGCAGCCAAGAGGGGGCATCTGGAAACACCATATATTTT. The encoded protein is CASSQEGASGNTIYF.